The entry below gives a single T cell receptor beta chain sequence along with its context. This record comes from a study of blood T cell repertoires in COVID-19. Sequenced by immunoSEQ multiplex PCR; TCRdb stores in-frame clones only, minus some. In the table there are 200,000 to 250,000 clones, 86% of which are singletons. The CDR3 is 14 residues long. Trimming took off 3 bases at V and 3 bases at J, with 9 bases between the two ends. Germline values: CDR1 SGHAT, CDR2 FQNNGV. This receptor was identified in a man aged 80 or over with acute or convalescent COVID-19. The sequencing input was peripheral blood. This chain joins TRBV11-2 and TRBJ1-5; a weak D match, TRBD1 (6 bases). This CDR3 is CASSFGQPNQPQHF. DNA of the CDR3: TGTGCCAGCAGCTTCGGACAGCCCAATCAGCCCCAGCATTTT.